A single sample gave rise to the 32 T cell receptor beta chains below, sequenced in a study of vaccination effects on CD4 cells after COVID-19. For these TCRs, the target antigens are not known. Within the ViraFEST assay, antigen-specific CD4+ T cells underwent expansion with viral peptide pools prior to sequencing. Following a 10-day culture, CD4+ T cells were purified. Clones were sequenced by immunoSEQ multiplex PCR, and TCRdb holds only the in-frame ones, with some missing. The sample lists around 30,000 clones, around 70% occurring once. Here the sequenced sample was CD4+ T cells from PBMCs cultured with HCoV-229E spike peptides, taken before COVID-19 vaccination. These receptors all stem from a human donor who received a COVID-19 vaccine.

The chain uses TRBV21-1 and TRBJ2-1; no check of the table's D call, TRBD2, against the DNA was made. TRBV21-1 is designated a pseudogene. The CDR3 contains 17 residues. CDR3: CASSPWGPAGADNEQFF. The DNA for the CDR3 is TGTGCCAGCAGCCCATGGGGCCCAGCGGGAGCTGACAATGAGCAGTTCTTC.

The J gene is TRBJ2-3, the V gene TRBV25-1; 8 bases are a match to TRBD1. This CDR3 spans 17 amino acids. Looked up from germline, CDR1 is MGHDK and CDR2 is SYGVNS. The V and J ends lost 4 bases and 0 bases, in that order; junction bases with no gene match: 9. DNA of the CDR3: TGTGCCAGCAGTGGCTTAGGACAGGGATCTAGCACAGATACGCAGTATTTT. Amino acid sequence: CASSGLGQGSSTDTQYF.

CDR3: CASSSDRGVSEQYF. The CDR3 DNA follows: TGTGCCAGCAGTTCGGACAGGGGGGTTAGTGAGCAGTACTTC. The chain uses TRBV27 and TRBJ2-7; 10 bases are a match to TRBD1. V lost 4 bases and J lost 7; bases outside the gene matches: 7. This CDR3 spans 14 amino acids. In germline, CDR1 is MNHEY, CDR2 SMNVEV (reference sequence).

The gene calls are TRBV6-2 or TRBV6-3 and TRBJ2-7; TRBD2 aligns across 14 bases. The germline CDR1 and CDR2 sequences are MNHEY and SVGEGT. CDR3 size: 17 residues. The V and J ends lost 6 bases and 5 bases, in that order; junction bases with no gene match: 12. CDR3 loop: CASSRTTSGGARDEQYF. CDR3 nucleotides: TGTGCCAGCAGCCGAACGACTAGCGGGGGGGCCCGCGACGAGCAGTACTTC.

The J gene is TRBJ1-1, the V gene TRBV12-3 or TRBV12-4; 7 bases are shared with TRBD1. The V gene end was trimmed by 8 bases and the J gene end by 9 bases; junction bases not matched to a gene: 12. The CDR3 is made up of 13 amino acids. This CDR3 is CASDGGGGGKAFF. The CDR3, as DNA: TGTGCCAGCGATGGGGGAGGGGGCGGAAAAGCTTTCTTT.

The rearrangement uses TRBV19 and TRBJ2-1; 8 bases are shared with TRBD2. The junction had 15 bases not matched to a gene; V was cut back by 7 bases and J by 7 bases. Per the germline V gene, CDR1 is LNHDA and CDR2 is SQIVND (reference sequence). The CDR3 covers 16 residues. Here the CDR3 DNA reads TGTGCCAGTACCCCCCGGCCAGCGGGAGTTTGGAATGAGCAGTTCTTC. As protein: CASTPRPAGVWNEQFF.

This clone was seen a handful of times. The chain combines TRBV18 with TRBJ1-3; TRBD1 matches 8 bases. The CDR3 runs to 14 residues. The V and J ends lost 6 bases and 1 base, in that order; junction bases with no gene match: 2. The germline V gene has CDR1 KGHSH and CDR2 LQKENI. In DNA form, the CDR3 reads TGTGCCAGCTCCGGACAGGGATCTGGAAACACCATATATTTT. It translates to CASSGQGSGNTIYF.

CDR3 protein: CAISELGGNQPQHF. In nucleotides, the CDR3 is TGTGCCATCAGTGAGCTCGGGGGCAATCAGCCCCAGCATTTT. The chain carries TRBV10-3 and TRBJ1-5, with unresolved D. Germline assignment: CDR1 ENHRY and CDR2 SYGVKD. The CDR3 totals 14 residues. Trimming took 2 bases from V and 2 from J, leaving 7 bases between them.

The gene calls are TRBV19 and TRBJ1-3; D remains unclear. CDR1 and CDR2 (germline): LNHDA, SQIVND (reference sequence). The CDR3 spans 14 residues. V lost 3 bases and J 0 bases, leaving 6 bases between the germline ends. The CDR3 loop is CASSITVSGNTIYF. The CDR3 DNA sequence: TGTGCCAGTAGTATCACAGTCTCTGGAAACACCATATATTTT.

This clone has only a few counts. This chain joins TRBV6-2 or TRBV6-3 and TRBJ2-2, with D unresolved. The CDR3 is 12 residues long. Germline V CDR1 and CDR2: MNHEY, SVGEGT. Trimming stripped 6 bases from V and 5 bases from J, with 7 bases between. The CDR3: CASSEVTGELFF. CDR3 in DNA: TGTGCCAGCAGCGAGGTTACCGGGGAGCTGTTTTTT.

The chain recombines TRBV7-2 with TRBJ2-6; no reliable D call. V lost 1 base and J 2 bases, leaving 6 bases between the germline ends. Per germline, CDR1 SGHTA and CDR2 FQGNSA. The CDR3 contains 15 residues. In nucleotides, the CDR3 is TGTGCCAGCAGCTTAGACGGGCCTGGGGCCAACGTCCTGACTTTC. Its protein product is CASSLDGPGANVLTF.

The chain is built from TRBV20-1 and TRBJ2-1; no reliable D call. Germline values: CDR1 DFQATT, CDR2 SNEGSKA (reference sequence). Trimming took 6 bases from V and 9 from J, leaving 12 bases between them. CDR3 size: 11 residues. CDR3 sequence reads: CSAVPVGEQFF. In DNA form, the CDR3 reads TGCAGTGCCGTACCTGTGGGTGAGCAGTTCTTC.

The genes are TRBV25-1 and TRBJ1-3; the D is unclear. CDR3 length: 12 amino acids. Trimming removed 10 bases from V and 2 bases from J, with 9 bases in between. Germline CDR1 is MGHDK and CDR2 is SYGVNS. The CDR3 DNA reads TGTGCCACTAGCAACCCTGGAAACACCATATATTTT. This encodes CATSNPGNTIYF.

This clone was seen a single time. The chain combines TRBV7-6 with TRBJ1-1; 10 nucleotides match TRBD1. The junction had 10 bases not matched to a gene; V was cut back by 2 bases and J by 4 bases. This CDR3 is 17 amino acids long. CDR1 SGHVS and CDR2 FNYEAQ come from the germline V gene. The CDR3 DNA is TGTGCCAGCAGCTTATATGGGACAGGGGTTCGGGGCACTGAAGCTTTCTTT. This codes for CASSLYGTGVRGTEAFF.

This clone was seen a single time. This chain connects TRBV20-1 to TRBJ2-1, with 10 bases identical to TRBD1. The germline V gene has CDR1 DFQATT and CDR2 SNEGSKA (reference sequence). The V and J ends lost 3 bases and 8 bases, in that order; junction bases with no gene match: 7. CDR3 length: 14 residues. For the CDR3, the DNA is TGCAGTGCTAGTTTGAGACAGGGGGCGGATGAGCAGTTCTTC. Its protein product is CSASLRQGADEQFF.

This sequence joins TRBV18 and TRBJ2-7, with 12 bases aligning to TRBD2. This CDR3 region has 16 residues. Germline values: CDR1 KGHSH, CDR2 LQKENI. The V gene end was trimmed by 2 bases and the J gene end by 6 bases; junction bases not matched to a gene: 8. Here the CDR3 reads CASSPGLAGGPSEQYF. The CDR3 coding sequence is TGTGCCAGCTCACCAGGGCTAGCGGGAGGGCCAAGCGAGCAGTACTTC.

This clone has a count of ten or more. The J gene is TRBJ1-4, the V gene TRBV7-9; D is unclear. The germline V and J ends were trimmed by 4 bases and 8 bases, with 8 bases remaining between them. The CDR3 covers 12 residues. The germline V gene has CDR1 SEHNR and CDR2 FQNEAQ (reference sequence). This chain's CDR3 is CASSSGPEKLFF. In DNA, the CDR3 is TGTGCCAGCAGCTCGGGCCCCGAAAAACTGTTTTTT.

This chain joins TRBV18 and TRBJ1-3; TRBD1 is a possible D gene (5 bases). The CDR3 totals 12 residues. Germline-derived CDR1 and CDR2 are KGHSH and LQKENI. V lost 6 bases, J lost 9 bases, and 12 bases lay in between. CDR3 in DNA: TGTGCCAGCTCCGACAGTCGGAGCACCATATATTTT. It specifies CASSDSRSTIYF.

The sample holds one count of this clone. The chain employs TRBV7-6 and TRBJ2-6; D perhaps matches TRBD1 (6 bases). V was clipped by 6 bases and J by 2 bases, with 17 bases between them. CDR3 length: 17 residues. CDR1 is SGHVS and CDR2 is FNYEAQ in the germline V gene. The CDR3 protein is CASRQNTGKAGANVLTF. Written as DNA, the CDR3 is TGTGCCAGCAGACAAAATACAGGGAAGGCTGGGGCCAACGTCCTGACTTTC.

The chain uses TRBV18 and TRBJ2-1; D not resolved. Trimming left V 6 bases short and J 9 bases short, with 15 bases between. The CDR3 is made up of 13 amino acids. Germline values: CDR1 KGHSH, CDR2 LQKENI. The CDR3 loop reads CASSPNSESEQFF. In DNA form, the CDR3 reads TGTGCCAGCTCGCCCAATAGTGAGAGTGAGCAGTTCTTC.

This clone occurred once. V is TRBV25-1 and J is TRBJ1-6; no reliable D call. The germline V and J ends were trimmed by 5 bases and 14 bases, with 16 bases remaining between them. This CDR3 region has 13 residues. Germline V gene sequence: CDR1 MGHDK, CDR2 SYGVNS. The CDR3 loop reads CASSSGGSTSLHF. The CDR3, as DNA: TGTGCCAGCAGTTCGGGAGGGAGTACATCCCTCCACTTT.

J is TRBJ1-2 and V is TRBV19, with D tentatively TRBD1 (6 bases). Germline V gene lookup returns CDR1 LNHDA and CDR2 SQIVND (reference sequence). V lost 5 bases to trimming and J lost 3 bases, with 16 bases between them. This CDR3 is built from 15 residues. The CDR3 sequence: CASSPQGQGHYGYTF. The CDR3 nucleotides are TGTGCCAGTAGTCCTCAAGGCCAGGGGCACTATGGCTACACCTTC.

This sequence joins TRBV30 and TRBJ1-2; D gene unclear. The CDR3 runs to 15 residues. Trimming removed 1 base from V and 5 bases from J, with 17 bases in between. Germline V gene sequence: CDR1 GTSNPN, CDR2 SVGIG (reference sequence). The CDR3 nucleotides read TGTGCCTGGAGTGCGTTGGAGGGTGTGGTATATGGCTACACCTTC. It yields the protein CAWSALEGVVYGYTF. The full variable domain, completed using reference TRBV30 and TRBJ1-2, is SQTIHQWPATLVQPVGSPLSLECTVEGTSNPNLYWYRQAAGRGLQLLFYSVGIGQISSEVPQNLSASRPQDRQFILSSKKLLLSDSGFYLCAWSALEGVVYGYTFGSGTRLTVV.

This CDR3 reads CSARPSRSQYF. In DNA, the CDR3 is TGCAGTGCTAGGCCCTCCCGGTCCCAGTACTTC. This chain joins TRBV20-1 and TRBJ2-5; D is unclear. CDR1 and CDR2 from the germline V gene are DFQATT and SNEGSKA (reference sequence). V was clipped by 3 bases and J by 9 bases, with 11 bases between them. The CDR3 is 11 amino acids.

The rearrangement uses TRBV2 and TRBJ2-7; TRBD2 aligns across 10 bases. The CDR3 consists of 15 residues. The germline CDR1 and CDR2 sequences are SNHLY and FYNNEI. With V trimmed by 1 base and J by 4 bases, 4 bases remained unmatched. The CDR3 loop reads CASSEGPSGSYEQYF. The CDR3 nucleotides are TGTGCCAGCAGTGAAGGGCCTAGCGGGAGTTACGAGCAGTACTTC. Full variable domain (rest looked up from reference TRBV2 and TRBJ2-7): EPEVTQTPSHQVTQMGQEVILRCVPISNHLYFYWYRQILGQKVEFLVSFYNNEISEKSEIFDDQFSVERPDGSNFTLKIRSTKLEDSAMYFCASSEGPSGSYEQYFGPGTRLTVT.

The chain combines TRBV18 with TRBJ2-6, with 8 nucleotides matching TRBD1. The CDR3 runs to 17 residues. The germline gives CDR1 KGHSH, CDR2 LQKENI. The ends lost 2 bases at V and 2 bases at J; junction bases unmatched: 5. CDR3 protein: CASSPTGGLAGANVLTF. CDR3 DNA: TGTGCCAGCTCACCAACAGGGGGATTGGCTGGGGCCAACGTCCTGACTTTC.

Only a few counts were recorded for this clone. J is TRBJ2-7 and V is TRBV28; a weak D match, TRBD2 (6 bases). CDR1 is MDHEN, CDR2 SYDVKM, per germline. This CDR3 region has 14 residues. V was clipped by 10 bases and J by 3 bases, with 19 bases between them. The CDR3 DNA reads TGTGCCACCTGTCTCGCGGAGGGCCTCTACGAGCAGTACTTC. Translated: CATCLAEGLYEQYF.

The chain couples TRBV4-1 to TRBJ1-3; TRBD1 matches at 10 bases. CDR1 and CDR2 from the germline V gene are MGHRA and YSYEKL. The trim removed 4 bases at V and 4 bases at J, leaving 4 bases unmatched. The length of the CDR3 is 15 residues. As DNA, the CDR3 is TGCGCCAGCAGCCCCGGGACAGGGGTGGGAAACACCATATATTTT. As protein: CASSPGTGVGNTIYF.

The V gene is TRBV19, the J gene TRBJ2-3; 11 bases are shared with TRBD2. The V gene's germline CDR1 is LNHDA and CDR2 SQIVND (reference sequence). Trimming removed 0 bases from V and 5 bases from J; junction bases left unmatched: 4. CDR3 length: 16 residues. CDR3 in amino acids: CASSIDSGLAGDTQYF. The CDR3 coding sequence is TGTGCCAGTAGTATAGACTCCGGACTAGCGGGAGATACGCAGTATTTT.

In DNA form, the CDR3 reads TGTGCCAGCAGTGAAGAAGTGGGGGCGGGTTTTCAGCCCCAGCATTTT. Translated: CASSEEVGAGFQPQHF. This sequence joins TRBV6-1 and TRBJ1-5; TRBD1 is a possible D gene (6 bases). The germline gives CDR1 MNHNS, CDR2 SASEGT. This CDR3 has 16 amino acids. V lost 1 base and J 6 bases, leaving 16 bases between the germline ends.

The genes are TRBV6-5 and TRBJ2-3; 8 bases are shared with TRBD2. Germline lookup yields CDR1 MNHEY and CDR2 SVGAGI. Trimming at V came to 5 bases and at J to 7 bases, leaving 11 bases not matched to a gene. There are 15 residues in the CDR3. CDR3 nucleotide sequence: TGTGCCAGCAGTAACCTCGGGGGGGCCGCAAATACGCAGTATTTT. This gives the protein CASSNLGGAANTQYF.

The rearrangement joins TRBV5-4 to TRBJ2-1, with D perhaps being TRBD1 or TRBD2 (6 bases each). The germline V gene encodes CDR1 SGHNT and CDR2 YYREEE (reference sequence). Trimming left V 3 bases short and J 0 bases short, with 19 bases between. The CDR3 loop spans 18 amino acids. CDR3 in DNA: TGTGCCAGCAGCTCGAAGTCTAGGGGGGCTCCCTCCTACAATGAGCAGTTCTTC. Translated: CASSSKSRGAPSYNEQFF.